These 30 T cell receptor beta chains share one sample of origin, sequenced in a study of blood T cell repertoires in COVID-19. Sequenced by immunoSEQ multiplex PCR; TCRdb stores in-frame clones only, minus some. The sample records about 210,000 clones, 83% being singletons. Sequencing input: peripheral blood. The source is a man over 45 with active or convalescent COVID-19.

This chain links TRBV9 with TRBJ1-1, with D unresolved. The CDR3 length is 13 residues. Trimming pared 7 bases from V and 1 base from J, leaving 11 bases between. Germline CDR1 is SGDLS and CDR2 is YYNGEE. The CDR3 DNA sequence: TGTGCCAGCGCCAGGCGCCAGAACACTGAAGCTTTCTTT. Its protein is CASARRQNTEAFF.

This sequence joins TRBV28 and TRBJ2-7, with TRBD2 matching 15 bases. Trimming removed 7 bases from V and 2 bases from J; junction bases left unmatched: 12. This CDR3 is built from 18 residues. CDR1 and CDR2 from the germline V gene are MDHEN and SYDVKM. CDR3 nucleotides: TGTGCCAGCAAAAACCGGACTAGCGGGAGGGCCAGGGCCTACGAGCAGTACTTC. Translation gives CASKNRTSGRARAYEQYF.

This clone showed up just once. The CDR3 DNA sequence: TGTGCCAGCAGCTATAGCGGGAGACAGTACGAGCAGTACTTC. It yields the protein CASSYSGRQYEQYF. V and J are TRBV3-1 (or the pseudogene TRBV3-2) and TRBJ2-7; the match to TRBD2 covers 9 bases. From germline, CDR1 is LGHDT and CDR2 YNNKEL (reference sequence). There are 14 residues in the CDR3. V was clipped by 5 bases and J by 4 bases; unmatched bases: 6.

The V gene is TRBV2, the J gene TRBJ1-2; weak D call: TRBD1 (5 bases). V dropped 1 base and J dropped 2 bases, with 11 bases sitting between them. The CDR3 is 15 amino acids. Germline CDR1 is SNHLY and CDR2 is FYNNEI. The CDR3 is CASSEGQGMNYGYTF. DNA for the CDR3: TGTGCCAGCAGTGAAGGGCAGGGAATGAACTATGGCTACACCTTC.

The J gene is TRBJ1-6, the V gene TRBV7-2; possible D gene TRBD1, 6 bases. Germline lookup yields CDR1 SGHTA and CDR2 FQGNSA. There are 15 residues in the CDR3. The V gene lost 0 bases and the J gene lost 7 bases, with 10 bases spanning the gap. CDR3 bases: TGTGCCAGCAGCTTAGCGGGGGCCTCAAATTCACCCCTCCACTTT. Amino acid sequence: CASSLAGASNSPLHF.

The rearrangement joins TRBV5-6 to TRBJ1-5; 7 nucleotides agree with TRBD1. CDR3 length: 16 amino acids. J was trimmed by 0 bases and V by 4 bases; bases with no gene match: 7. Germline CDR1 SGHDT, CDR2 YYEEEE. CDR3 sequence (DNA): TGTGCCAGCAGCAAAGGGACAGCCAGTAGCAATCAGCCCCAGCATTTT. Amino acid sequence: CASSKGTASSNQPQHF.

The sample holds one count of this clone. The chain employs TRBV27 and TRBJ1-6; D may be TRBD1 (5 bases). V gave up 4 bases and J gave up 5 bases, with 15 bases separating them. The CDR3 consists of 16 residues. The germline gives CDR1 MNHEY, CDR2 SMNVEV (reference sequence). For the CDR3, the DNA is TGTGCCAGCAGTTCCGAGCAGGGAGGACATAATTCACCCCTCCACTTT. This gives the protein CASSSEQGGHNSPLHF.

This clone was recorded at least ten times. This chain joins TRBV3-1 (or the pseudogene TRBV3-2) and TRBJ1-5; 8 bases align to TRBD1. Trimming took 4 bases from V and 3 from J; bases not matched to a gene: 5. The CDR3 has 15 residues. Germline assignment: CDR1 LGHDT and CDR2 YNNKEL (reference sequence). The CDR3, as DNA: TGTGCCAGCAGCCCCGGACAGGGACTCAATCAGCCCCAGCATTTT. Its protein is CASSPGQGLNQPQHF.

The CDR3 DNA sequence: TGCAGCGTCCCGGTCAGCGGGGGGGCGGGGGATGAGCAGTTCTTC. This gives the protein CSVPVSGGAGDEQFF. This sequence joins TRBV29-1 and TRBJ2-1, with 10 bases fitting TRBD2. V shed 6 bases and J 8 bases; nucleotides not matched to a gene: 13. This CDR3 is built from 15 residues. Germline assignment: CDR1 SQVTM and CDR2 ANQGSEA.

This clone was observed a single time. The chain carries TRBV28 and TRBJ2-7, with D maybe TRBD1 (5 bases). Germline CDR1 MDHEN, CDR2 SYDVKM. This CDR3 is built from 12 residues. V lost 3 bases and J 6 bases, leaving 9 bases between the germline ends. This CDR3 is CASSFRVTEQYF. The CDR3 bases are TGTGCCAGCAGTTTCAGGGTGACCGAGCAGTACTTC.

This clone has a count of ten or more. The rearrangement uses TRBV5-5 and TRBJ1-5; 8 bases map to TRBD1. Germline V gives CDR1 SGHKS, CDR2 YYEKEE (reference sequence). The V gene end was trimmed by 3 bases and the J gene end by 3 bases; junction bases not matched to a gene: 5. This CDR3 has 15 amino acids. CDR3 bases: TGTGCCAGCAGCTCCACAGGGGGGAACAATCAGCCCCAGCATTTT. Translation: CASSSTGGNNQPQHF. Filled out from reference TRBV5-5 and TRBJ1-5, the complete variable domain reads DAGVTQSPTHLIKTRGQQVTLRCSPISGHKSVSWYQQVLGQGPQFIFQYYEKEERGRGNFPDRFSARQFPNYSSELNVNALLLGDSALYLCASSSTGGNNQPQHFGDGTRLSIL.

This clone was observed once. The V and J genes are TRBV5-8 and TRBJ1-6; D not certain. The CDR3 extends over 16 amino acids. CDR1 is SGHTS, CDR2 YDEGEE, per germline. Trimming removed 4 bases from V and 4 bases from J, with 15 bases in between. The CDR3 spells CASSTRGNFYNSPLHF. In nucleotides, the CDR3 is TGTGCCAGCAGCACTCGAGGGAATTTTTATAATTCACCCCTCCACTTT. The whole variable domain, remainder taken from reference TRBV5-8 and TRBJ1-6, is EAGVTQSPTHLIKTRGQQATLRCSPISGHTSVYWYQQALGLGLQFLLWYDEGEERNRGNFPPRFSGRQFPNYSSELNVNALELEDSALYLCASSTRGNFYNSPLHFGNGTRLTVT.

The count of this clone is one. The chain joins TRBV15 to TRBJ2-6; maybe TRBD1 (6 bases). V was cut by 1 base and J by 0 bases, with 19 bases left in between. Germline assignment: CDR1 LNHNV and CDR2 YYDKDF (reference sequence). The CDR3 covers 20 residues. The CDR3 coding sequence is TGTGCCACCAGCAGAGTTTTGTATGAGGGGGTAAGCTCTGGGGCCAACGTCCTGACTTTC. Residues: CATSRVLYEGVSSGANVLTF.

The chain joins TRBV28 to TRBJ2-1, with TRBD2 as a possible D gene (6 bases). The CDR3 is made up of 14 amino acids. Trimming pared 3 bases from V and 3 bases from J, leaving 9 bases between. The germline CDR1 and CDR2 sequences are MDHEN and SYDVKM. CDR3 in amino acids: CASSFWGDYNEQFF. The CDR3 DNA follows: TGTGCCAGCAGTTTTTGGGGGGACTACAATGAGCAGTTCTTC.

This chain joins TRBV12-5 and TRBJ2-2; 7 nucleotides align to TRBD1. The CDR3 is made up of 15 amino acids. Losses at the gene ends were 4 bases for V and 0 bases for J; bases not matched to a gene: 2. The germline CDR1 and CDR2 sequences are LGHNT and FRNRAP. CDR3 residues: CASGSGGANTGELFF. DNA for the CDR3: TGTGCTAGTGGTTCAGGGGGAGCGAACACCGGGGAGCTGTTTTTT. Filled out from reference TRBV12-5 and TRBJ2-2, the complete variable domain reads DARVTQTPRHKVTEMGQEVTMRCQPILGHNTVFWYRQTMMQGLELLAYFRNRAPLDDSGMPKDRFSAEMPDATLATLKIQPSEPRDSAVYFCASGSGGANTGELFFGEGSRLTVL.

V usage is TRBV6-1 and J usage is TRBJ1-1, with D possibly TRBD1 on 5 matching bases. Germline CDR1 MNHNS, CDR2 SASEGT. The CDR3 is made up of 15 amino acids. Deletions cut 3 bases from V and 1 base from J, with 12 bases between. The DNA of the CDR3 is TGTGCCAGCAGTGAGCGGGACCGACCGAACACTGAAGCTTTCTTT. It codes for CASSERDRPNTEAFF.

The CDR3 loop reads CATSRQTGEILNTEAFF. CDR3 in DNA: TGTGCCACCAGCCGACAGACAGGGGAGATCCTGAACACTGAAGCTTTCTTT. The V and J genes are TRBV15 and TRBJ1-1; 8 bases match TRBD1. Germline V lookup: CDR1 LNHNV, CDR2 YYDKDF (reference sequence). J gave up 0 bases and V 5 bases, and 11 bases lay outside the gene matches. The length of the CDR3 is 17 residues. The entire variable domain, with the rest obtained from reference TRBV15 and TRBJ1-1, is as follows: DAMVIQNPRYQVTQFGKPVTLSCSQTLNHNVMYWYQQKSSQAPKLLFHYYDKDFNNEADTPDNFQSRRPNTSFCFLDIRSPGLGDTAMYLCATSRQTGEILNTEAFFGQGTRLTVV.

The chain has TRBV19 and TRBJ1-2, with no clear D. This CDR3 has 13 residues. V was shortened by 4 bases and J by 0 bases, with 6 bases between the two germline ends. In germline, CDR1 is LNHDA, CDR2 SQIVND (reference sequence). The CDR3 region is CASSTTANYGYTF. CDR3 coding DNA: TGTGCCAGTAGTACCACAGCTAACTATGGCTACACCTTC. The variable domain in full, with the rest retrieved from reference TRBV19 and TRBJ1-2, is DGGITQSPKYLFRKEGQNVTLSCEQNLNHDAMYWYRQDPGQGLRLIYYSQIVNDFQKGDIAEGYSVSREKKESFPLTVTSAQKNPTAFYLCASSTTANYGYTFGSGTRLTVV.

This clone is labeled as medium-sized. The rearrangement links TRBV7-9 to TRBJ1-3; D ambiguous. Between the trimmed V and J ends, which lost 5 bases and 4 bases, there was a span of 12 bases. The CDR3 runs 14 residues. Germline V gene sequence: CDR1 SEHNR, CDR2 FQNEAQ (reference sequence). This CDR3 is CASSLRRPGNTIYF. The CDR3 region has the DNA TGTGCCAGCAGCCTCAGGAGGCCGGGAAACACCATATATTTT.

This chain uses TRBV5-1 with TRBJ1-1; D not resolved. Trimming cost V 4 bases and J 2 bases, with 9 bases left between them. This CDR3 has 13 residues. Germline CDR1 is SGHRS and CDR2 is YFSETQ. The CDR3 nucleotides read TGCGCCAGCAGCGGGCGGGGAAACACTGAAGCTTTCTTT. Amino acids: CASSGRGNTEAFF.

V and J are TRBV18 and TRBJ1-3, with 8 bases aligning to TRBD1. CDR1 and CDR2 from the germline V gene are KGHSH and LQKENI. V was pared by 6 bases and J by 5 bases, with 9 bases of the junction left unmatched. CDR3 length: 15 residues. CDR3 in amino acids: CASSEADRVRNTIYF. The CDR3 nucleotides are TGTGCCAGCTCGGAGGCGGACAGGGTCAGAAACACCATATATTTT.

The chain uses TRBV28 and TRBJ1-5; no reliable D call. CDR3 size: 13 residues. V was trimmed by 4 bases and J by 11 bases, leaving 15 bases between them. Germline V gene data show CDR1 as MDHEN and CDR2 as SYDVKM. The CDR3 loop is CASSWAGSLTQHF. The CDR3 DNA sequence: TGTGCCAGCAGTTGGGCAGGTTCCTTGACCCAGCATTTT.

This chain joins TRBV7-9 and TRBJ2-7, with TRBD2 identical over 12 bases. The CDR3 is made up of 16 amino acids. The junction had 7 bases not matched to a gene; V was cut back by 5 bases and J by 2 bases. Per the germline V gene, CDR1 is SEHNR and CDR2 is FQNEAQ (reference sequence). CDR3 DNA sequence: TGTGCCAGCAGCGTGAAAGGACTAGCGGGAACCTACGAGCAGTACTTC. The encoded protein is CASSVKGLAGTYEQYF.

The chain has TRBV2 and TRBJ2-1; 12 bases map to TRBD2. V was pared by 3 bases and J by 0 bases, with 9 bases of the junction left unmatched. CDR1 and CDR2 (germline): SNHLY, FYNNEI. The CDR3 runs 19 residues. The CDR3 region is CASSDYRLAGESSYNEQFF. CDR3 in DNA: TGTGCCAGCAGTGATTATCGACTAGCGGGGGAAAGCTCCTACAATGAGCAGTTCTTC.

This chain joins TRBV19 and TRBJ1-5, with 8 bases matching TRBD1. The CDR3 has 14 amino acids. Trimming cost V 4 bases and J 6 bases; bases outside gene matches: 5. CDR1 is LNHDA and CDR2 is SQIVND in the germline V gene (reference sequence). CDR3 DNA sequence: TGTGCCAGTAGTAGCGCAGGGGGCTTTCAGCCCCAGCATTTT. Its protein product is CASSSAGGFQPQHF.

The chain employs TRBV19 and TRBJ1-1; 10 bases match TRBD1. The V segment lost 6 bases and the J segment 4 bases; nucleotides outside the gene matches: 8. CDR1 is LNHDA, CDR2 SQIVND, per germline (reference sequence). The CDR3 runs 15 residues. CDR3 loop: CASSRTGGYGTEAFF. The CDR3 nucleotides are TGTGCCAGTAGCAGGACAGGGGGTTATGGCACTGAAGCTTTCTTT.

The chain has TRBV6-6 and TRBJ2-5; D might be TRBD1 (6 bases). This CDR3 region has 14 residues. Germline V gene data show CDR1 as MNHNY and CDR2 as SVGAGI (reference sequence). V lost 0 bases, J lost 5 bases, and 10 bases lay in between. CDR3 amino acids: CASSYSSGVETQYF. The CDR3 DNA sequence: TGTGCCAGCAGTTACTCGTCAGGGGTGGAGACCCAGTACTTC.

This chain connects TRBV24-1 to TRBJ2-1; 12 bases fit TRBD2. V shed 4 bases, J shed 6 bases, and the junction held 9 bases outside the gene matches. The CDR3 is made up of 17 amino acids. In germline, CDR1 is KGHDR, CDR2 SFDVKD. The CDR3 protein is CATSDPEGLAGTNEQFF. The DNA of the CDR3 is TGTGCCACCAGTGACCCCGAAGGACTAGCGGGAACCAATGAGCAGTTCTTC.

The rearrangement joins TRBV3-1 (or the pseudogene TRBV3-2) to TRBJ2-1; 9 bases fit TRBD2. CDR1 and CDR2 from the germline V gene are LGHDT and YNNKEL (reference sequence). The CDR3 runs to 17 residues. V was pared by 0 bases and J by 5 bases, with 8 bases of the junction left unmatched. The CDR3 DNA sequence: TGTGCCAGCAGCCAAGAGTTAGGTAGCGGGGGCCACAATGAGCAGTTCTTC. Its translation is CASSQELGSGGHNEQFF.

This chain links TRBV7-2 with TRBJ1-2; no clear D gene. The V gene lost 5 bases and the J gene lost 7 bases, with 11 bases spanning the gap. From germline, CDR1 is SGHTA and CDR2 FQGNSA. The length of the CDR3 is 12 residues. The CDR3 is CASSPERVGYTF. The CDR3, as DNA: TGTGCCAGCAGCCCAGAGAGGGTTGGCTACACCTTC. Complete variable domain (other parts from reference TRBV7-2 and TRBJ1-2): GAGVSQSPSNKVTEKGKDVELRCDPISGHTALYWYRQSLGQGLEFLIYFQGNSAPDKSGLPSDRFSAERTGGSVSTLTIQRTQQEDSAVYLCASSPERVGYTFGSGTRLTVV.